The 11 T cell receptor beta chains in this list originate from one sample, sequenced in a study of PD-1 blockade in classical Hodgkin lymphoma. Each patient's relapse followed autologous stem cell transplantation, and brentuximab vedotin exposure varied. Sequenced by immunoSEQ multiplex PCR; TCRdb stores in-frame clones only, minus some. The sample yields about 150,000 clones, approximately 80% seen once. The sample consisted of peripheral blood mononuclear cells (PBMCs), taken before the second cycle of nivolumab. Receptors originate from a human donor with classical Hodgkin lymphoma.

This clone turned up a few times. The chain joins TRBV11-3 to TRBJ2-6; D unclear. This CDR3 region has 15 residues. CDR1 and CDR2 (germline): SGHNT, YENEEA. V was trimmed by 5 bases and J by 0 bases, leaving 8 bases between them. This chain's CDR3 is CASSHGRSGANVLTF. In nucleotides, the CDR3 is TGTGCCAGCAGCCATGGACGCTCTGGGGCCAACGTCCTGACTTTC.

In this sample, this clone turned up once. The rearrangement joins TRBV29-1 to TRBJ1-3, with D hard to call. V lost 4 bases and J 2 bases, leaving 12 bases between the germline ends. The CDR3 runs 14 residues. CDR1 and CDR2 from the germline V gene are SQVTM and ANQGSEA. In nucleotides, the CDR3 is TGCAGCGTTGGGGGAATAGCGGCTGGAAACACCATATATTTT. Amino acids: CSVGGIAAGNTIYF.

The chain is built from TRBV7-9 and TRBJ1-5; D gene unclear. The CDR3 contains 16 residues. Trimming removed 5 bases at V and 2 bases at J, with 16 bases between. CDR1 and CDR2 from the germline V gene are SEHNR and FQNEAQ (reference sequence). CDR3 region: CASSPGGVRGNQPQHF. CDR3 coding DNA: TGTGCCAGCAGCCCCGGTGGGGTAAGAGGCAATCAGCCCCAGCATTTT.

V is TRBV18 and J is TRBJ2-3; maybe TRBD2 (5 bases). The CDR3 has 15 amino acids. The germline gives CDR1 KGHSH, CDR2 LQKENI. V lost 3 bases and J lost 6, with 16 bases in between. DNA of the CDR3: TGTGCCAGCTCACCCTCTAGTTTTACTAGGGATACGCAGTATTTT. It is translated as CASSPSSFTRDTQYF.

This chain joins TRBV9 and TRBJ2-1; a weak D match, TRBD2 (5 bases). V was shortened by 1 base and J by 8 bases, with 10 bases between the two germline ends. Germline CDR1 SGDLS, CDR2 YYNGEE. The CDR3 contains 13 residues. The CDR3 here is CASSVPPRDEQFF. CDR3 nucleotide sequence: TGTGCCAGCAGCGTACCCCCGAGGGATGAGCAGTTCTTC.

The count of this clone is one. The chain employs TRBV7-8 and TRBJ2-2, with TRBD1 matching over 9 bases. V gave up 5 bases and J gave up 0 bases; unmatched junction bases: 4. Looked up from germline, CDR1 is SGHVS and CDR2 is FQNEAQ. This CDR3 has 16 residues. The CDR3 loop is CASSVRTGANTGELFF. The DNA for the CDR3 is TGTGCCAGCAGCGTTCGGACAGGGGCGAACACCGGGGAGCTGTTTTTT.

The V call is TRBV9, the J call TRBJ2-7, with D possibly matching TRBD2 (6 bases). The CDR3 length is 14 residues. Trimming cost V 0 bases and J 0 bases, with 7 bases left between them. The germline CDR1 and CDR2 sequences are SGDLS and YYNGEE. The CDR3 nucleotides are TGTGCCAGCAGCGTAGGTAGCGGCTCCTACGAGCAGTACTTC. Translation gives CASSVGSGSYEQYF.

The chain has TRBV7-2 and TRBJ2-2; 9 bases agree with TRBD2. The CDR3 spans 15 residues. CDR1 is SGHTA, CDR2 FQGNSA, per germline. Trimming at V came to 5 bases and at J to 1 base, leaving 2 bases not matched to a gene. The CDR3 DNA reads TGTGCCAGCAGCCCGACTAGCGGGAACACCGGGGAGCTGTTTTTT. Its translation: CASSPTSGNTGELFF.

The chain combines TRBV10-3 with TRBJ2-7, with 12 nucleotides matching TRBD2. CDR3 size: 17 residues. CDR1 is ENHRY, CDR2 SYGVKD, per germline. V dropped 5 bases and J dropped 7; count of bases not matched to a gene: 15. For the CDR3, the DNA is TGTGCCATCAGTAAAGCTAGCGGGAGGGAGGCTACTGGGGAGCAGTACTTC. Translation gives CAISKASGREATGEQYF.

The gene calls are TRBV7-2 and TRBJ2-3; tentatively, D is TRBD1 (5 bases). CDR1 is SGHTA, CDR2 FQGNSA, per germline. Trimming left V 4 bases short and J 2 bases short, with 16 bases between. The CDR3 runs 16 residues. CDR3 DNA: TGTGCCAGCAGCTCCAGGGTCTTATCTTCCACAGATACGCAGTATTTT. Amino acids: CASSSRVLSSTDTQYF.

The CDR3 DNA sequence: TGCGCCAGCAGCTTAGGGACCGGGAACACCGGGGAGCTGTTTTTT. Translated: CASSLGTGNTGELFF. The rearrangement uses TRBV5-1 and TRBJ2-2; D assignment may be TRBD1 or TRBD2 (5 bases each). The V and J ends lost 2 bases and 1 base respectively, with 9 bases between them. This CDR3 is built from 15 residues. From germline, CDR1 is SGHRS and CDR2 YFSETQ. Supplemented by reference TRBV5-1 and TRBJ2-2, the full variable domain reads KAGVTQTPRYLIKTRGQQVTLSCSPISGHRSVSWYQQTPGQGLQFLFEYFSETQRNKGNFPGRFSGRQFSNSRSEMNVSTLELGDSALYLCASSLGTGNTGELFFGEGSRLTVL.